This is a list of T cell receptor beta chains from one sample in a study of beta chain features in type 1 diabetes. Sequencing was performed with immunoSEQ multiplex PCR; in TCRdb, only in-frame clones are kept and a portion is missing. The sample shows under 250,000 clones, about 11% of them seen only once. The sequenced sample was central memory CD4+ T cells from blood. These receptor sequences come from a man aged 18 to 29 in good health. CDR3s include the opening cysteine and the closing phenylalanine or tryptophan. D genes are given only for firm matches. Clone size is shown for a subset of rows, as once, few, many or a class of expanded clone.

len	j_gene	d_gene	v_gene	abundance	CDR3nt	CDR3aa
15	TRBJ2-3	.	TRBV7-9	few	TGTGCCAGCAGCTTTTCGGGGGATACCACAGATACGCAGTATTTT	CASSFSGDTTDTQYF
14	TRBJ2-1	.	TRBV7-2	.	TGTGCCAGCAGCGCGGGGCTCGGGAGCTTTGAGCAGTTCTTC	CASSAGLGSFEQFF
14	TRBJ2-3	.	TRBV7-2	.	TGTGCCAGCAGCGTCCAGGCGCACACAGATACGCAGTATTTT	CASSVQAHTDTQYF
15	TRBJ2-1	TRBD2	TRBV4-1	few	TGCGCCAGCAGCCCGCGGACTAGCGGATACAATGAGCAGTTCTTC	CASSPRTSGYNEQFF
14	TRBJ1-2	.	TRBV6-5	.	TGTGCCAGCAGTTACTCGTACGACAGGATTGGCTACACCTTC	CASSYSYDRIGYTF
16	TRBJ2-7	TRBD2	TRBV9	few	TGTGCCAGCAGTCACGGACTAGCGGGAGGGCTTTACGAGCAGTACTTC	CASSHGLAGGLYEQYF
14	TRBJ2-7	TRBD2	TRBV18	many	TGTGCCAGCACCCGAGCGGGAACCCCCTACGAGCAGTACTTC	CASTRAGTPYEQYF
14	TRBJ2-5	TRBD2	TRBV7-9	many	TGTGCCAGCAGCCGGCGGACTAGTAATCGGACCCAGTACTTC	CASSRRTSNRTQYF
14	TRBJ2-3	.	TRBV19	few	TGTGCCAGTAACCAACAGGGTGCCACAGATACGCAGTATTTT	CASNQQGATDTQYF
14	TRBJ2-3	TRBD2	TRBV29-1	.	TGCAGCGTTCCCATAGCGGGTGGGGCGGATACGCAGTATTTT	CSVPIAGGADTQYF
13	TRBJ1-2	.	TRBV7-2	many	TGTGCCAGCAGCGGAGCAAGGGGTCAGAGCTACACCTTC	CASSGARGQSYTF
14	TRBJ1-2	.	TRBV25-1	.	TGTGCCAGCAGTAAGCTAGTAGGGAACTATGGCTACACCTTC	CASSKLVGNYGYTF
15	TRBJ2-7	TRBD1	TRBV6-5	.	TGTGCCAGCAGTTACCGGGACAGGGGGTCCTACGAGCAGTACTTC	CASSYRDRGSYEQYF
12	TRBJ2-5	.	TRBV29-1	few	TGCAGCGGTGCAGCAGGCCAAGAGACCCAGTACTTC	CSGAAGQETQYF
13	TRBJ1-4	TRBD1	TRBV5-6	few	TGTGCCAGCTGGGACAGGGGTAATGAAAAACTGTTTTTT	CASWDRGNEKLFF
15	TRBJ2-1	TRBD2	TRBV11-3	.	TGTGCCAGCAGCTCGAGACTAGCGGGAGTCAATGAGCAGTTCTTC	CASSSRLAGVNEQFF
14	TRBJ2-7	.	TRBV5-6	.	TGTGCCAGCAGCTTCGCTCAGGGATCCTACGAGCAGTACTTC	CASSFAQGSYEQYF